The present T cell receptor beta chain was sequenced within a study of T cell repertoires in cytomegalovirus infection. V lost 0 bases, J lost 15 bases, and 10 bases lay in between. CDR3 length: 11 residues. Germline CDR1 SGHRS, CDR2 YFSETQ. One entry per CDR3 protein, called by TCRdb with MiXCR from the reads. The sample yields around 740,000 distinct CDR3 sequences, 35% seen once. The clonotype originates from a human donor in good health (CMV status not recorded). Some clones in this sample may be carry-over from other donors' samples. The chain employs TRBV5-1 and TRBJ2-1; D remains unclear. Sequencing input: PBMCs. This CDR3 is CASSLGPILFF. The CDR3 DNA follows: TGCGCCAGCAGCTTGGGCCCAATCCTGTTCTTC.